This passage covers 25 T cell receptor beta chains from one sample sequenced in a study of sequential checkpoint blockade in melanoma (dated by TCRdb to between 2018 and 2021). The treatment or condition label corresponds to: randomized to nivolumab then ipilimumab (arm A) or the reverse (arm B). To prepare the library, the immunoSEQ multiplex PCR assay was applied. TCRdb took this table from immuneACCESS and kept in-frame rearrangements with V and J called. Such tables lack part of the clones; where checked against another copy, unresolved V genes explain under half of the gap, and the rest is unexplained. This sample holds 20,000 to 25,000 clones; about four fifths were observed only once. The top ten clones comprise approximately 10% of the sample. This material consisted of CD8+ T cells sorted from blood (inferred from file names), taken from a patient given nivolumab and ipilimumab in sequence. Every receptor here comes from a human donor with melanoma.

The chain joins TRBV28 to TRBJ1-1; TRBD1 agrees at 9 bases. Germline assignment: CDR1 MDHEN and CDR2 SYDVKM. With V trimmed by 7 bases and J by 3 bases, 15 bases remained unmatched. The CDR3 runs 17 residues. The CDR3: CASIMGGTGNKDTEAFF. The CDR3 DNA is TGTGCCAGCATTATGGGGGGGACAGGGAATAAGGACACTGAAGCTTTCTTT.

This rearrangement joins TRBV4-1 to TRBJ2-1; TRBD2 matches 8 bases. This CDR3 is 16 amino acids long. Trimming took 4 bases from V and 1 from J; bases not matched to a gene: 6. Germline-derived CDR1 and CDR2 are MGHRA and YSYEKL. CDR3 in DNA: TGCGCCAGCAGCCCACTTGAGCGGGGGTCCTACAATGAGCAGTTCTTC. Translating it yields CASSPLERGSYNEQFF.

V usage is TRBV19 and J usage is TRBJ1-1; 8 bases are shared with TRBD1. The CDR3 runs to 14 residues. The junction had 7 bases not matched to a gene; V was cut back by 4 bases and J by 6 bases. The V gene's germline CDR1 is LNHDA and CDR2 SQIVND (reference sequence). In nucleotides, the CDR3 is TGTGCCAGTAGTAGCAGACAGGGGAGGGCTGAAGCTTTCTTT. Translation: CASSSRQGRAEAFF.

In DNA form, the CDR3 reads TGCGCCAGCAGCAGCAGGGGAGGGCCGGGGACCGGGGAGCTGTTTTTT. As protein: CASSSRGGPGTGELFF. The V call is TRBV5-1, the J call TRBJ2-2; D possibly corresponds to TRBD2 (7 bases). The CDR3 loop spans 16 amino acids. The V end was cut by 4 bases, the J end by 5 bases, with 18 bases between. The germline gives CDR1 SGHRS, CDR2 YFSETQ.

The CDR3 reads CASSVVGLERADTQYF. The CDR3 DNA reads as TGTGCCAGCAGCGTAGTAGGGCTGGAGAGGGCAGATACGCAGTATTTT. The V and J genes are TRBV9 and TRBJ2-3; a weak D match, TRBD2 (5 bases). Germline CDR1 is SGDLS and CDR2 is YYNGEE. Trimming took 0 bases from V and 4 from J, leaving 15 bases between them. The CDR3 consists of 16 residues.

The rearrangement links TRBV5-1 to TRBJ2-1; 7 nucleotides agree with TRBD2. This CDR3 has 18 residues. The V gene end was trimmed by 2 bases and the J gene end by 2 bases; junction bases not matched to a gene: 13. CDR1 SGHRS and CDR2 YFSETQ come from the germline V gene. CDR3 in amino acids: CASSFSVWGEGTYNEQFF. In DNA form, the CDR3 reads TGCGCCAGCAGCTTTTCGGTTTGGGGGGAGGGAACCTACAATGAGCAGTTCTTC.

The gene calls are TRBV2 and TRBJ1-1; 7 bases map to TRBD1. Per the germline V gene, CDR1 is SNHLY and CDR2 is FYNNEI. This CDR3 has 14 residues. Trimming removed 6 bases from V and 1 base from J; junction bases left unmatched: 5. In DNA, the CDR3 is TGTGCCAGCAGGGGGGGACAGAAGAACACTGAAGCTTTCTTT. Amino acid sequence: CASRGGQKNTEAFF.

This chain uses TRBV6-1 with TRBJ2-7; 7 nucleotides line up with TRBD1. The CDR3 totals 15 residues. V dropped 7 bases and J dropped 4; count of bases not matched to a gene: 13. Germline values: CDR1 MNHNS, CDR2 SASEGT. The DNA for the CDR3 is TGTGCCAGCACCACCCTCACAGGGGATTCGTACGAGCAGTACTTC. It yields the protein CASTTLTGDSYEQYF.

This sequence joins TRBV28 and TRBJ1-3, with a possible D match to TRBD1 (5 bases). V lost 7 bases, J lost 0 bases, and 10 bases lay in between. This CDR3 contains 14 residues. From germline, CDR1 is MDHEN and CDR2 SYDVKM. CDR3 protein: CASIGGGSGNTIYF. CDR3 sequence (DNA): TGTGCCAGCATCGGCGGGGGCTCTGGAAACACCATATATTTT.

This clone was seen only a few times. This chain joins TRBV29-1 and TRBJ2-7; a possible D gene is TRBD1 (6 bases). The germline V gene has CDR1 SQVTM and CDR2 ANQGSEA. The CDR3 runs 13 residues. V lost 5 bases to trimming and J lost 5 bases, with 16 bases between them. In DNA form, the CDR3 reads TGCAGCGTTCATTGGGGGCTCGGGGACGAGCAGTACTTC. Its protein product is CSVHWGLGDEQYF.

V usage is TRBV4-2 and J usage is TRBJ2-1; 7 bases line up with TRBD2. In germline, CDR1 is LGHNA, CDR2 YNFKEQ. The CDR3 is 15 amino acids. The V gene end was trimmed by 4 bases and the J gene end by 4 bases; junction bases not matched to a gene: 7. The CDR3 is CASSPEREPYNEQFF. CDR3 DNA: TGTGCCAGCAGCCCCGAGCGGGAACCTTACAATGAGCAGTTCTTC.

Worth noting for this clone: The same CDR3 also results from other DNA sequences found in this sample. This chain uses TRBV5-8 with TRBJ2-2; D unclear. Looked up from germline, CDR1 is SGHTS and CDR2 is YDEGEE. The CDR3 has 13 amino acids. Deletions cut 4 bases from V and 7 bases from J, with 11 bases between. CDR3 sequence (DNA): TGTGCCAGCAGCCTGTTTGGCGGCGGGGAGCTGTTTTTT. Its translation: CASSLFGGGELFF.

V and J are TRBV9 and TRBJ1-5, with TRBD1 identical over 9 bases. The V and J ends lost 3 bases and 5 bases, in that order; junction bases with no gene match: 3. The length of the CDR3 is 14 residues. Germline V gene lookup returns CDR1 SGDLS and CDR2 YYNGEE. The CDR3, as DNA: TGTGCCAGCAGCGCCCGGGACAGGGATCAGCCCCAGCATTTT. It yields the protein CASSARDRDQPQHF.

The rearrangement joins TRBV7-9 to TRBJ2-7, with D possibly being TRBD2 (6 bases). The V gene's germline CDR1 is SEHNR and CDR2 FQNEAQ (reference sequence). This CDR3 contains 17 residues. The V end lost 5 bases, the J end lost 5 bases, and 25 bases lay between the germline ends. The CDR3, as DNA: TGTGCCAGCAGCGCGCGGTCAGGGAAACTGGGACTGGACGAGCAGTACTTC. It yields the protein CASSARSGKLGLDEQYF.

The gene calls are TRBV9 and TRBJ2-7; no reliable D call. The CDR3 extends over 13 amino acids. Trimming pared 3 bases from V and 6 bases from J, leaving 13 bases between. Germline values: CDR1 SGDLS, CDR2 YYNGEE. CDR3 region: CASSETASGEQYF. The CDR3 DNA reads as TGTGCCAGCAGCGAGACGGCCTCAGGCGAGCAGTACTTC.

The chain has TRBV14 and TRBJ2-7; 7 nucleotides line up with TRBD1. The junction had 7 bases not matched to a gene; V was cut back by 1 base and J by 1 base. Per germline, CDR1 SGHDN and CDR2 FVKESK. The length of the CDR3 is 16 residues. CDR3 nucleotide sequence: TGTGCCAGCAGCCAAGCTTGGCCGGGACAGTCCTACGAGCAGTACTTC. As protein: CASSQAWPGQSYEQYF.

The V call is TRBV6-6, the J call TRBJ2-2; perhaps TRBD2 as D (6 bases). CDR1 is MNHNY and CDR2 is SVGAGI in the germline V gene (reference sequence). V was cut by 9 bases and J by 1 base, with 12 bases left in between. The CDR3 length is 14 residues. The CDR3: CASGLGGNTGELFF. DNA of the CDR3: TGTGCCAGTGGCCTGGGGGGGAACACCGGGGAGCTGTTTTTT.

The chain links TRBV11-1 to TRBJ2-1, with 8 bases identical to TRBD1. The V and J ends lost 5 bases and 7 bases, in that order; junction bases with no gene match: 7. Germline V gene lookup returns CDR1 SGHAT and CDR2 FQDESV (reference sequence). The CDR3 length is 14 residues. The CDR3 coding sequence is TGTGCCAGCAGCAAGGACAGGGTTGGGAATGAGCAGTTCTTC. Translation gives CASSKDRVGNEQFF. The variable domain in full, with the rest retrieved from reference TRBV11-1 and TRBJ2-1, is EAEVAQSPRYKITEKSQAVAFWCDPISGHATLYWYRQILGQGPELLVQFQDESVVDDSQLPKDRFSAERLKGVDSTLKIQPAELGDSAMYLCASSKDRVGNEQFFGPGTRLTVL.

The rearrangement links TRBV10-3 to TRBJ1-3; D not resolved. The CDR3 length is 12 residues. Deletions cut 8 bases from V and 4 bases from J, with 9 bases between. Per germline, CDR1 ENHRY and CDR2 SYGVKD. The CDR3 DNA follows: TGTGCCATCGAGGGTGACGGAAACACCATATATTTT. Its translation is CAIEGDGNTIYF.

V gene TRBV7-9 combines with J gene TRBJ2-7, with 10 bases that match TRBD2. Per germline, CDR1 SEHNR and CDR2 FQNEAQ (reference sequence). J was trimmed by 5 bases and V by 5 bases; bases with no gene match: 12. The CDR3 has 16 residues. The CDR3 region is CASSRRGLAGDNEQYF. The CDR3 DNA is TGTGCCAGCAGCCGGCGAGGTCTAGCGGGAGACAACGAGCAGTACTTC.

The rearrangement links TRBV7-2 to TRBJ2-1; TRBD2 aligns across 9 bases. CDR3 length: 16 amino acids. V gave up 1 base and J gave up 7 bases; unmatched junction bases: 8. The V gene's germline CDR1 is SGHTA and CDR2 FQGNSA. The CDR3 protein is CASSLVGLAGPNEQFF. CDR3 sequence (DNA): TGTGCCAGCAGCTTAGTAGGGCTAGCGGGGCCTAATGAGCAGTTCTTC.

In its sample, this clone was seen a few times. V is TRBV28 and J is TRBJ1-5, with D tentatively TRBD1 (5 bases). Trimming removed 5 bases at V and 3 bases at J, with 14 bases between. The CDR3 is 15 amino acids. The germline V gene has CDR1 MDHEN and CDR2 SYDVKM. CDR3 nucleotides: TGTGCCAGCAGTCCCGGAGGGGCTTACAATCAGCCCCAGCATTTT. This sequence encodes CASSPGGAYNQPQHF.

V usage is TRBV7-3 and J usage is TRBJ2-1, with 9 bases identical to TRBD2. Germline CDR1 and CDR2: SGHTA and FQGTGA. The length of the CDR3 is 17 residues. Trimming took 2 bases from V and 7 from J; bases not matched to a gene: 12. The CDR3 DNA reads TGTGCCAGCAGCTTACAGGGTAGCGGGAGATCTAGGAATGAGCAGTTCTTC. Protein: CASSLQGSGRSRNEQFF.

This chain joins TRBV28 and TRBJ2-5, with TRBD1 matching over 9 bases. With the DNA end fitting TRBJ2-7 better, the J assignment may be wrong. The CDR3 has 15 residues. Germline V gene data show CDR1 as MDHEN and CDR2 as SYDVKM. For the CDR3, the DNA is TGTGCCAGCAGTTCCGCGGGACAGGGTGGGTACGAGCAGTACTTC. This sequence encodes CASSSAGQGGYEQYF.

This clone has a single count. The CDR3 DNA follows: TGTGCCAGCTCACGGCGGGACAGGGCCAGCACAGATACGCAGTATTTT. This encodes CASSRRDRASTDTQYF. This chain connects TRBV18 to TRBJ2-3, with TRBD1 matching 9 bases. Germline CDR1 reads KGHSH; CDR2 reads LQKENI. The V gene end was trimmed by 4 bases and the J gene end by 0 bases; junction bases not matched to a gene: 5. CDR3 length: 16 residues. Based on the CDR3 plus reference TRBV18 and TRBJ2-3, the full variable domain is NAGVMQNPRHLVRRRGQEARLRCSPMKGHSHVYWYRQLPEEGLKFMVYLQKENIIDESGMPKERFSAEFPKEGPSILRIQQVVRGDSAAYFCASSRRDRASTDTQYFGPGTRLTVL.